This T cell receptor (beta chain) was identified during a study of blood T cells in healthy people across ages. Findings and limits, study-wide: Compared with aged donors, long-lived donors showed fewer expanded clones, suggesting selection.

The CDR3 runs 16 residues. Germline CDR1 and CDR2: LNHNV and YYDKDF (reference sequence). V lost 5 bases, J lost 0 bases, and 11 bases lay in between. This clonotype appeared once. Its antigen is as yet unknown. A second PCR of 7 to 11 cycles used a sample-barcoded 5' primer and a J-beta primer mix. MiXCR, applied by TCRdb to the 5' RACE reads, yields one record per CDR3 protein. The data contain over 1.5 million distinct CDR3 sequences, around 48% of them singletons. This chain links TRBV15 with TRBJ2-6; the D is unclear. This clonotype was sampled from a woman in her 40s in good health. The sample consisted of blood. Written as DNA, the CDR3 is TGTGCCACCAGCCCCCATCACAGCTCTGGGGCCAACGTCCTGACTTTC. Translation: CATSPHHSSGANVLTF.